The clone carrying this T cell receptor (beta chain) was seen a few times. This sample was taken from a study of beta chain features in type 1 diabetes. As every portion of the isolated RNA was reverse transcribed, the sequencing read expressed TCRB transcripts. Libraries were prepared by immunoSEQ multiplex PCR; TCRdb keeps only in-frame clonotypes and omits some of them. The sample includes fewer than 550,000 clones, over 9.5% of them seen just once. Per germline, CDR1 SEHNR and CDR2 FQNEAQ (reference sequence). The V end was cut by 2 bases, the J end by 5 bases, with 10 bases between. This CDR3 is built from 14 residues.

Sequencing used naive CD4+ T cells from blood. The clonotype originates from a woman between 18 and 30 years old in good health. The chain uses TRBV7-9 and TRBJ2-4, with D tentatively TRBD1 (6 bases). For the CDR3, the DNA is TGTGCCAGCAGCTTAAAGGGACAAGAAAACATTCAGTACTTC. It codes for CASSLKGQENIQYF.